Shown below are 16 T cell receptor beta chains from a single sample sequenced in a study of blood T cells in healthy people across ages. The use of a sample-barcoded 5' primer and a J-beta primer mix characterized a second PCR of about 7 to 12 cycles. TCRdb re-derived calls from the 5' RACE reads in MiXCR, one entry per CDR3 protein. The table lists about 1.1 million distinct CDR3 sequences, around two fifths of them singletons, with around 13% in the top ten. Sequenced sample: blood. These receptors originate from a man between 18 and 29 years old in good health.

The sample holds a few counts of this clonotype. The rearrangement joins TRBV15 to TRBJ2-2, with D possibly matching TRBD1 (5 bases). Germline CDR1 LNHNV, CDR2 YYDKDF (reference sequence). The CDR3 consists of 14 residues. Trimming took off 5 bases at V and 6 bases at J, with 13 bases between the two ends. DNA of the CDR3: TGTGCCACCAGCGTGTCAGGGCGGTCCGGGGAGCTGTTTTTT. Translating it yields CATSVSGRSGELFF.

The CDR3 here is CASSPSRQGGSDEQFF. For the CDR3, the DNA is TGTGCCAGCAGCCCCTCTCGACAGGGGGGAAGTGATGAGCAGTTCTTC. The chain recombines TRBV25-1 with TRBJ2-1; TRBD1 matches at 9 bases. With 6 bases clipped from V and 8 bases from J, the junction kept 14 bases outside the gene matches. The CDR3 runs to 16 residues. Germline CDR1 is MGHDK and CDR2 is SYGVNS.

The chain joins TRBV2 to TRBJ2-7; D is unresolved. The germline gives CDR1 SNHLY, CDR2 FYNNEI. The CDR3 covers 14 residues. V was trimmed by 8 bases and J by 2 bases, leaving 16 bases between them. This chain's CDR3 is CASHIEGIPYEQYF. DNA for the CDR3: TGTGCCAGCCACATCGAAGGAATTCCCTACGAGCAGTACTTC.

V and J are TRBV12-3 or TRBV12-4 and TRBJ1-2, with D hard to call. The CDR3 sequence is 13 residues long. The V end lost 2 bases, the J end lost 4 bases, and 8 bases lay between the germline ends. Here the CDR3 DNA reads TGTGCCAGCAGTTTATACGAGACCTATGGCTACACCTTC. Translation gives CASSLYETYGYTF.

The chain combines TRBV4-3 with TRBJ2-1; D remains unclear. CDR3 length equals 14 residues. Germline CDR1 is LGHNA and CDR2 is YSLEER. V was cut by 0 bases and J by 10 bases, with 13 bases left in between. CDR3 region: CASSQDLTTYEQFF. The DNA for the CDR3 is TGCGCCAGCAGCCAAGATCTGACGACCTACGAGCAGTTCTTC.

There are a few counts of this clonotype. The DNA of the CDR3 is TGTGCCAGCAGCTTAAAGTCGGGATCTGATACGCAGTATTTT. Translated, it gives CASSLKSGSDTQYF. The chain links TRBV7-9 to TRBJ2-3, with a tentative D call TRBD2 (5 bases). With 2 bases removed from V and 6 bases from J, the gap between germline ends came to 12 bases. Germline V gene sequence: CDR1 SEHNR, CDR2 FQNEAQ (reference sequence). The length of the CDR3 is 14 residues. The complete variable domain, with remaining parts taken from reference TRBV7-9 and TRBJ2-3, reads DTGVSQNPRHKITKRGQNVTFRCDPISEHNRLYWYRQTLGQGPEFLTYFQNEAQLEKSRLLSDRFSAERPKGSFSTLEIQRTEQGDSAMYLCASSLKSGSDTQYFGPGTRLTVL.

The CDR3 protein is CASSLSNTFNYGYTF. Here the CDR3 DNA reads TGTGCCAGCAGCTTAAGTAACACCTTTAACTATGGCTACACCTTC. This chain uses TRBV7-2 with TRBJ1-2; D ambiguous. Deletions cut 2 bases from V and 1 base from J, with 11 bases between. Germline CDR1 and CDR2: SGHTA and FQGNSA. The CDR3 contains 15 residues.

This clonotype occurred once. The chain carries TRBV20-1 and TRBJ1-5; 7 bases fit TRBD1. Germline CDR1 and CDR2: DFQATT and SNEGSKA (reference sequence). CDR3 size: 12 residues. The junction had 3 bases not matched to a gene; V was cut back by 7 bases and J by 3 bases. In DNA form, the CDR3 reads TGCAGTGGGCAGGGGGTCAATCAGCCCCAGCATTTT. It yields the protein CSGQGVNQPQHF.

This clonotype was recorded many times. This chain uses TRBV29-1 with TRBJ1-2; TRBD1 agrees at 10 bases. J gave up 2 bases and V 4 bases, and 7 bases lay outside the gene matches. The CDR3 sequence is 15 residues long. Germline loops: CDR1 SQVTM, CDR2 ANQGSEA. The CDR3 region has the DNA TGCAGCGTTGGGGGACAGGGGCCAGAAAACTATGGCTACACCTTC. Amino acids: CSVGGQGPENYGYTF.

Turning to this clonotype: Compared with germline, one end of the junction differs, possibly owing to a read error. This chain connects TRBV3-1 to TRBJ1-1; weak D call: TRBD1 (5 bases). Germline loops: CDR1 LGHDT, CDR2 YNNKEL (reference sequence). The CDR3 covers 14 residues. DNA for the CDR3: TGTGCCTGCAGCCAAGAGGGGCGTCTGTTTGAAGCTTTCTTT. This translates into CACSQEGRLFEAFF.

This chain joins TRBV12-3 or TRBV12-4 and TRBJ1-6; D might be TRBD1 (6 bases). Trimming removed 9 bases at V and 0 bases at J, with 21 bases between. The CDR3 consists of 18 residues. The DNA for the CDR3 is TGTGCCAGTGGCCCCGGACAGCCCAGGAGCTCCTATAATTCACCCCTCCACTTT. This gives the protein CASGPGQPRSSYNSPLHF.

The chain employs TRBV27 and TRBJ1-4; D remains ambiguous. With 6 bases removed from V and 0 bases from J, the gap between germline ends came to 14 bases. The germline V gene encodes CDR1 MNHEY and CDR2 SMNVEV (reference sequence). The CDR3 has 16 residues. Here the CDR3 reads CASSPDPLATNEKLFF. The CDR3 nucleotides are TGTGCCAGCAGCCCAGACCCCCTCGCAACTAATGAAAAACTGTTTTTT.

The V and J genes are TRBV12-3 or TRBV12-4 and TRBJ1-1, with a tentative D call TRBD1 (5 bases). This CDR3 is built from 13 residues. The ends were cut back, 7 bases at V and 7 bases at J, with 16 bases in the middle. Here the CDR3 DNA reads TGTGCCAGCACCTTCTTTGATGGGGGTGAAGCTTTCTTT. Its protein product is CASTFFDGGEAFF.

The genes are TRBV10-3 and TRBJ2-3, with D possibly called TRBD1 or TRBD2 (5 bases each). The V and J ends lost 6 bases and 2 bases respectively, with 12 bases between them. Germline lookup yields CDR1 ENHRY and CDR2 SYGVKD. This CDR3 has 14 residues. The CDR3 coding sequence is TGTGCCATCAGGGGACGAGCCGCCACAGATACGCAGTATTTT. It translates to CAIRGRAATDTQYF.

The chain links TRBV30 to TRBJ2-2, with D perhaps matching TRBD2 (6 bases). Trimming shortened V by 4 bases and J by 3 bases, and 12 bases separated the two germline ends. Germline V gene data show CDR1 as GTSNPN and CDR2 as SVGIG (reference sequence). This CDR3 is built from 14 residues. The CDR3 region is CAWKRDSHTGELFF. The CDR3 nucleotides are TGTGCCTGGAAAAGGGACTCTCACACCGGGGAGCTGTTTTTT. Full variable domain (rest looked up from reference TRBV30 and TRBJ2-2): SQTIHQWPATLVQPVGSPLSLECTVEGTSNPNLYWYRQAAGRGLQLLFYSVGIGQISSEVPQNLSASRPQDRQFILSSKKLLLSDSGFYLCAWKRDSHTGELFFGEGSRLTVL.

This sequence joins TRBV20-1 and TRBJ2-2; D may be TRBD1 or TRBD2 (5 bases each). CDR1 and CDR2 from the germline V gene are DFQATT and SNEGSKA (reference sequence). The CDR3 has 14 residues. V lost 3 bases and J 4 bases, leaving 12 bases between the germline ends. The chain's CDR3 is CSASTLGVTGELFF. Written as DNA, the CDR3 is TGCAGTGCTAGCACGCTGGGGGTCACCGGGGAGCTGTTTTTT.